The rows below give T cell receptor beta chains drawn from one sample of a study of spatial heterogeneity in lung cancer. MiXCR, applied by TCRdb to the 5' RACE reads, yields one record per CDR3 protein. The repertoire holds roughly 10,000 distinct CDR3 sequences, with just under 6.5% as singletons. The sequenced sample was lung tumor tissue, obtained at surgery. The receptors originated from a male donor with early-stage non-small cell lung cancer. Both conserved end residues are part of each CDR3. D genes are given only for firm matches. Clone size is not always given. Where it is, it says once, few, many or a class for expanded clones.

once	.	TRBV6-1	TRBJ2-1	CASRWGSYNEQFF	TGTGCCAGCAGATGGGGATCCTACAATGAGCAGTTCTTC
many	.	TRBV11-3	TRBJ2-2	CASSPQGPTNTGELFF	TGTGCCAGCAGCCCCCAGGGGCCCACGAACACCGGGGAGCTGTTTTTT
medium-sized	TRBD1	TRBV12-3/TRBV12-4	TRBJ2-1	CASSWTGDNEQFF	TGTGCCAGCAGCTGGACAGGGGACAATGAGCAGTTCTTC
medium-sized	TRBD1	TRBV5-1	TRBJ1-6	CASSRDRDSPLHF	TGCGCCAGCAGCAGGGACAGGGATTCACCCCTCCACTTT
.	.	TRBV9	TRBJ2-1	CASSVGHGTSGGAAIF	.
many	TRBD2	TRBV20-1	TRBJ2-3	CSATLAGGVDTQYF	TGCAGTGCCACACTAGCGGGGGGGGTAGATACGCAGTATTTT
few	TRBD2	TRBV20-1	TRBJ2-1	CSARSMGGGYNEQFF	TGCAGTGCTAGATCGATGGGCGGGGGCTACAATGAGCAGTTCTTC
few	TRBD1	TRBV5-8	TRBJ2-6	CASSPRTGGLAGVLTF	TGTGCCAGCAGCCCAAGGACAGGGGGCCTAGCCGGAGTCCTGACTTTC
few	.	TRBV29-1	TRBJ2-7	CSVLGPNSYEQYF	TGCAGCGTTCTAGGGCCAAACTCCTACGAGCAGTACTTC
few	.	TRBV7-3	TRBJ2-2	CASSLKGFGRENTGELFF	TGTGCCAGCAGCTTAAAGGGCTTCGGCAGGGAGAACACCGGGGAGCTGTTTTTT
.	.	TRBV9	TRBJ1-2	CASSPHGDGYGYTF	TGTGCCAGCAGCCCCCATGGGGACGGCTATGGCTACACCTTC
many	.	TRBV28	TRBJ2-7	CASSSRAGTYEQYF	TGTGCCAGCAGTTCCCGGGCCGGAACCTACGAGCAGTACTTC
many	.	TRBV5-1	TRBJ1-1	CASTDLLQGNTEAFF	TGCGCCAGCACCGATCTTTTACAGGGGAACACTGAAGCTTTCTTT
many	.	TRBV5-1	TRBJ1-1	CASRRLGDTEAFF	TGCGCCAGCAGGAGGCTGGGGGACACTGAAGCTTTCTTT
medium-sized	.	TRBV12-3/TRBV12-4	TRBJ1-2	CASSPRIDGYTF	TGTGCCAGCAGTCCCCGTATAGATGGCTACACCTTC
many	.	TRBV28	TRBJ1-2	CASRTGTTYGYTF	TGTGCCAGCAGAACCGGGACAACTTATGGCTACACCTTC
few	.	TRBV5-1	TRBJ2-2	CASSSGTAWTGELFF	TGCGCCAGCAGCTCCGGGACTGCGTGGACCGGGGAGCTGTTTTTT
many	.	TRBV7-9	TRBJ2-2	CASSLAGGKNTGELFF	TGTGCCAGCAGCTTAGCGGGGGGAAAGAACACCGGGGAGCTGTTTTTT
medium-sized	.	TRBV6-2/TRBV6-3	TRBJ1-1	CASSLVPNTEAFF	TGTGCCAGCAGTCTCGTTCCGAACACTGAAGCTTTCTTT
few	TRBD1	TRBV27	TRBJ2-1	CASAQLGARGNYEQFF	TGTGCCAGTGCCCAGCTCGGGGCCAGGGGGAACTATGAGCAGTTCTTC
many	TRBD1	TRBV5-1	TRBJ1-2	CASSPQTGTGGNGYTF	TGCGCCAGCAGTCCCCAAACCGGGACAGGGGGCAATGGCTACACCTTC
.	TRBD2	TRBV7-2	TRBJ2-3	CASSRIAGGGTDTQYF	TGTGCCAGCAGTCGAATAGCGGGGGGCGGCACAGATACGCAGTATTTT
few	TRBD1	TRBV28	TRBJ2-6	CASSSRDRARTGANVLTF	TGTGCCAGCAGTTCCCGGGACAGGGCTCGAACTGGGGCCAACGTCCTGACTTTC
.	TRBD2	TRBV7-3	TRBJ2-1	CASSFGGGVSYNEQFF	TGTGCCAGCAGCTTTGGGGGGGGGGTCTCCTACAATGAGCAGTTCTTC
many	.	TRBV20-1	TRBJ2-6	CSANGISGANVLTF	TGCAGTGCTAACGGCATCTCTGGGGCCAACGTCCTGACTTTC
medium-sized	TRBD1	TRBV29-1	TRBJ1-4	CSVEQGTNEKLFF	TGCAGCGTAGAACAGGGGACTAATGAAAAACTGTTTTTT
medium-sized	.	TRBV12-3/TRBV12-4	TRBJ2-1	CASSLGGNEQFF	TGTGCCAGCAGTTTAGGGGGTAATGAGCAGTTCTTC
.	.	TRBV5-5	TRBJ1-6	CASSLIGRGSNSPLHF	TGTGCCAGCAGTTTGATAGGACGGGGGTCGAATTCACCCCTCCACTTT
.	.	TRBV6-2/TRBV6-3	TRBJ2-1	CASSLQISSHYNEQFF	TGTGCCAGCAGTCTACAGATCTCCTCCCACTACAATGAGCAGTTCTTC
many	.	TRBV27	TRBJ1-4	CASSTEWGGVGEKLFF	TGTGCCAGCAGTACAGAATGGGGCGGGGTTGGTGAAAAACTGTTTTTT
.	TRBD1	TRBV7-2	TRBJ2-7	CASRVLGTEVYEQYF	TGTGCCAGCAGAGTACTGGGGACAGAGGTTTACGAGCAGTACTTC
many	.	TRBV28	TRBJ2-7	CASSVIRTYEQYF	TGTGCCAGCAGCGTGATTAGAACCTACGAGCAGTACTTC
.	TRBD2	TRBV15	TRBJ2-3	CATSRGSGGASDTQYF	TGTGCCACCAGCAGAGGTAGCGGGGGGGCCTCAGATACGCAGTATTTT